These 19 T cell receptor beta chains came from one sample sequenced in a study of OX40 agonist ivuxolimab in advanced cancers. Produced via immunoSEQ multiplex PCR; TCRdb's table is partial and in-frame only. The table includes about 44,000 clones, around 90% detected once. This specimen was CD4+ or CD8+ T cells sorted from blood, taken in a trial of the OX40 agonist ivuxolimab. The receptors were sampled from an adult with an advanced solid tumor such as melanoma, head and neck, liver or kidney cancer.

This clone came up once. The chain employs TRBV27 and TRBJ1-6; 10 nucleotides agree with TRBD1. V lost 5 bases to trimming and J lost 0 bases; unmatched junction nucleotides: 4. The CDR3 covers 17 residues. Germline V lookup: CDR1 MNHEY, CDR2 SMNVEV (reference sequence). The CDR3 DNA reads as TGTGCCAGCAGTGGGACAGGGGCCTACTCCTATAATTCACCCCTCCACTTT. Amino acid sequence: CASSGTGAYSYNSPLHF.

V usage is TRBV7-2 and J usage is TRBJ1-2, with 7 bases identical to TRBD1. Trimming cost V 6 bases and J 0 bases; bases outside gene matches: 7. The CDR3 loop spans 15 amino acids. From germline, CDR1 is SGHTA and CDR2 FQGNSA. CDR3 nucleotide sequence: TGTGCCAGCAGTCCCGGGACAGCAGCTAACTATGGCTACACCTTC. Residues: CASSPGTAANYGYTF.

This clone showed up just once. The rearrangement uses TRBV4-1 and TRBJ2-7, with D uncertain. Trimming removed 1 base at V and 2 bases at J, with 6 bases between. This CDR3 comprises 13 residues. Germline CDR1 reads MGHRA; CDR2 reads YSYEKL. The CDR3 sequence: CASSQVAAYEQYF. DNA of the CDR3: TGCGCCAGCAGCCAAGTTGCTGCCTACGAGCAGTACTTC.

This clone was picked up one time. The chain joins TRBV5-1 to TRBJ2-5; the D is unclear. Germline V gene lookup returns CDR1 SGHRS and CDR2 YFSETQ. V gave up 6 bases and J gave up 5 bases, with 20 bases separating them. The CDR3 totals 15 residues. The CDR3 here is CASTAHTGPTETQYF. The DNA for the CDR3 is TGCGCCAGCACCGCTCATACCGGGCCAACGGAGACCCAGTACTTC.

V and J are TRBV7-9 and TRBJ1-5, with 10 bases identical to TRBD1. This CDR3 is 18 amino acids long. Per the germline V gene, CDR1 is SEHNR and CDR2 is FQNEAQ (reference sequence). The trim removed 4 bases at V and 2 bases at J, leaving 11 bases unmatched. CDR3 DNA: TGTGCCAGCAGCTCGAATCGTGGGACAGGGGTAGGCAATCAGCCCCAGCATTTT. Protein: CASSSNRGTGVGNQPQHF.

The CDR3: CASSLEVTGIYTGELFF. CDR3 bases: TGTGCCAGCAGCTTAGAAGTGACAGGGATTTACACCGGGGAGCTGTTTTTT. The chain has TRBV7-7 and TRBJ2-2; 7 nucleotides align to TRBD1. V was clipped by 1 base and J by 3 bases; unmatched bases: 8. Germline CDR1 SSHAT, CDR2 FNYEAQ (reference sequence). The CDR3 runs 17 residues.

J is TRBJ2-1 and V is TRBV29-1, with D possibly TRBD2 on 6 matching bases. The germline CDR1 and CDR2 sequences are SQVTM and ANQGSEA. There are 13 residues in the CDR3. V shed 8 bases and J shed 4 bases, with 15 bases lying between them. CDR3 in DNA: TGCAGCTTCTTGGGGGGAGTGTACAATGAGCAGTTCTTC. Its translation is CSFLGGVYNEQFF.

The V call is TRBV27, the J call TRBJ1-1, with TRBD1 as a possible D gene (5 bases). This CDR3 comprises 14 residues. Germline CDR1 MNHEY, CDR2 SMNVEV (reference sequence). Trimming pared 3 bases from V and 1 base from J, leaving 9 bases between. This CDR3 reads CASSFKGANTEAFF. CDR3 DNA sequence: TGTGCCAGCAGTTTTAAAGGGGCGAACACTGAAGCTTTCTTT.

V usage is TRBV10-2 and J usage is TRBJ1-5; a weak D match, TRBD1 (6 bases). Per the germline V gene, CDR1 is WSHSY and CDR2 is SAAADI. CDR3 length: 15 amino acids. V lost 6 bases and J 3 bases, leaving 15 bases between the germline ends. CDR3 sequence (DNA): TGCGCCAGCAGAGGACTGGACAGTTACAATCAGCCCCAGCATTTT. Translated, it gives CASRGLDSYNQPQHF.

CDR3 amino acids: CASSYKEPQHF. The CDR3 bases are TGTGCCAGCAGTTACAAGGAGCCCCAGCATTTT. This chain uses TRBV6-9 with TRBJ1-5; D is ambiguous. Per the germline V gene, CDR1 is MNHGY and CDR2 is SVAAGI. The CDR3 has 11 residues. Trimming took off 3 bases at V and 8 bases at J, with 5 bases between the two ends.

CDR3 DNA sequence: TGTGCCAGCAGTGAAGGACAGGGCGGCGATGGCTACACCTTC. It is translated as CASSEGQGGDGYTF. The V call is TRBV6-1, the J call TRBJ1-2; 7 nucleotides match TRBD1. Unmatched junction bases numbered 5, after V lost 1 base and J lost 6 bases. The CDR3 runs to 14 residues. Germline V gene lookup returns CDR1 MNHNS and CDR2 SASEGT.

This clone was observed once. The chain joins TRBV7-2 to TRBJ1-1; 8 nucleotides align to TRBD1. Trimming cost V 5 bases and J 6 bases; bases outside gene matches: 5. CDR1 and CDR2 (germline): SGHTA, FQGNSA. The CDR3 consists of 13 residues. The CDR3 protein is CASSRTGPAEAFF. The CDR3 DNA sequence: TGTGCCAGCAGCCGGACAGGGCCGGCTGAAGCTTTCTTT. The full variable domain, in which reference TRBV7-2 and TRBJ1-1 provide the parts outside the CDR3, is GAGVSQSPSNKVTEKGKDVELRCDPISGHTALYWYRQSLGQGLEFLIYFQGNSAPDKSGLPSDRFSAERTGGSVSTLTIQRTQQEDSAVYLCASSRTGPAEAFFGQGTRLTVV.

To note about this clone: Within the sample, other DNA sequences also encode this same CDR3. J is TRBJ2-3 and V is TRBV5-1; tentatively, D is TRBD1 (6 bases). CDR1 and CDR2 from the germline V gene are SGHRS and YFSETQ. Trimming left V 2 bases short and J 1 base short, with 8 bases between. The CDR3 extends over 14 amino acids. The CDR3 region is CASSLAGGTDTQYF. The CDR3 bases are TGCGCCAGCAGCTTAGCAGGGGGCACAGATACGCAGTATTTT.

V usage is TRBV10-3 and J usage is TRBJ2-2; 8 nucleotides match TRBD1. CDR3 length: 15 amino acids. J gave up 1 base and V 6 bases, and 4 bases lay outside the gene matches. Germline V lookup: CDR1 ENHRY, CDR2 SYGVKD. The CDR3 loop is CAIRSGQENTGELFF. CDR3 bases: TGTGCCATCAGATCGGGACAGGAGAACACCGGGGAGCTGTTTTTT.

The chain couples TRBV28 to TRBJ1-1; maybe TRBD1 (6 bases). V dropped 6 bases and J dropped 0 bases, with 11 bases sitting between them. The CDR3 runs 14 residues. Germline CDR1 and CDR2: MDHEN and SYDVKM. The CDR3 sequence: CASSLTGMNTEAFF. CDR3 DNA sequence: TGTGCCAGCAGCCTTACAGGGATGAACACTGAAGCTTTCTTT.

This chain joins TRBV11-2 and TRBJ2-1; D ambiguous. There are 17 residues in the CDR3. The ends were cut back, 4 bases at V and 0 bases at J, with 16 bases in the middle. Per germline, CDR1 SGHAT and CDR2 FQNNGV. The DNA for the CDR3 is TGTGCCAGCAGCTCAGTTCAAGTGAGGAGCTCCTACAATGAGCAGTTCTTC. Translating gives CASSSVQVRSSYNEQFF.

The chain couples TRBV11-2 to TRBJ2-7; 10 nucleotides match TRBD1. V gave up 4 bases and J gave up 2 bases; unmatched junction bases: 2. CDR1 is SGHAT and CDR2 is FQNNGV in the germline V gene. The length of the CDR3 is 14 residues. This chain's CDR3 is CASSSGTGAYEQYF. CDR3 DNA: TGTGCCAGCAGCTCCGGGACAGGGGCCTACGAGCAGTACTTC. Filled out from reference TRBV11-2 and TRBJ2-7, the complete variable domain reads EAGVAQSPRYKIIEKRQSVAFWCNPISGHATLYWYQQILGQGPKLLIQFQNNGVVDDSQLPKDRFSAERLKGVDSTLKIQPAKLEDSAVYLCASSSGTGAYEQYFGPGTRLTVT.

V gene TRBV28 combines with J gene TRBJ1-3, with D unresolved. The CDR3 spans 12 residues. The V and J ends lost 10 bases and 2 bases respectively, with 9 bases between them. CDR1 MDHEN and CDR2 SYDVKM come from the germline V gene. CDR3: CAIFDAGNTIYF. The CDR3 DNA reads TGTGCCATCTTCGATGCTGGAAACACCATATATTTT.

CDR3: CASSYRANNNEQFF. CDR3 DNA: TGTGCCAGCAGTTACCGGGCCAACAACAATGAGCAGTTCTTC. V and J are TRBV6-5 and TRBJ2-1; D remains unclear. The length of the CDR3 is 14 residues. Germline V gene data show CDR1 as MNHEY and CDR2 as SVGAGI. V lost 2 bases and J lost 5, with 10 bases in between.